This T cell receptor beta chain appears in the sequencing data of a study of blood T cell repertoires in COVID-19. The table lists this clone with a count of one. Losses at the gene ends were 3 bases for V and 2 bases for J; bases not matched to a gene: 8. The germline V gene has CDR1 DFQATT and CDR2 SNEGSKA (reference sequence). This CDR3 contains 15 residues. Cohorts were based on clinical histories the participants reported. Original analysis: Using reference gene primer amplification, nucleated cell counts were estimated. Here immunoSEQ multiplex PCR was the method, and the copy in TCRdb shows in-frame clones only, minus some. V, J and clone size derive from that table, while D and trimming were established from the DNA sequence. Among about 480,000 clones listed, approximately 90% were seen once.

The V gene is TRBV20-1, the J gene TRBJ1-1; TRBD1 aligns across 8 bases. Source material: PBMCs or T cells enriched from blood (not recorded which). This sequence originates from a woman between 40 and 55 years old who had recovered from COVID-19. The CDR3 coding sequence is TGCAGTGCTAGTGGGCAGGGGGCGGTTAACACTGAAGCTTTCTTT. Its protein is CSASGQGAVNTEAFF.